The table lists the clone carrying this TCR beta chain with a few counts. The antigen is unknown. Trimming removed 0 bases from V and 11 bases from J; junction bases left unmatched: 8. The germline V gene encodes CDR1 LGHDT and CDR2 YNNKEL (reference sequence). This CDR3 is built from 14 residues. The sample originates from a study of human T cells and chemical hapten exposure. The time point here: pre-sensitization, week 0. Regarding treatment: therapeutic diphenylcyclopropenone sensitization with weekly scalp DPC. Library construction involved attaching unique molecular identifiers to individual cDNA molecules, which allowed quantitative, reproducible TCR counting. MiXCR, applied by TCRdb to the RACE reads, yields one record per CDR3 protein. The sample gives some 360,000 distinct CDR3 sequences, approximately 5% of which show up once; 2% to 3% is in the top ten. General study results and limits: DPC sensitization did not alter TCRs above 1 in 1000 frequency. Expanded TCR sets contained significantly more large CDR3 similarity clusters than controls.

The material sequenced was whole blood, taken in connection with sensitization to the hapten diphenylcyclopropenone (DPC). The sequence derives from a woman aged 50 to 65 with alopecia areata. Some clones in this sample may be carry-over from other donors' samples. The genes are TRBV3-1 and TRBJ1-1, with TRBD1 matching over 8 bases. The CDR3 loop reads CASSQDGGQGDAFF. The CDR3 nucleotides are TGTGCCAGCAGCCAAGATGGAGGACAGGGCGACGCTTTCTTT.